This is a list of T cell receptor beta chains from one sample in a study of T cell changes during pregnancy in multiple sclerosis. Sequencing was performed with immunoSEQ multiplex PCR; in TCRdb, only in-frame clones are kept and a portion is missing. This sample has about 85,000 clones, with 90% to 95% found just once. The sample was peripheral blood, taken in the first trimester of pregnancy. Source of these receptors: a female donor with multiple sclerosis, enrolled in a pregnancy study. CDR3s include the opening cysteine and the closing phenylalanine or tryptophan. Each record gives: J gene, V gene, D gene, clone size, CDR3 DNA, CDR3 protein. A D gene is named only where the DNA matches it firmly. Expanded clones get a size class; other rows say once, few or many, or leave the size out.

TRBJ2-2,TRBV19,NA,NA,TGTGCCAGTAGTGATTTGGGGGCTGACACCGGGGAGCTGTTTTTT,CASSDLGADTGELFF
TRBJ2-4,TRBV28,NA,NA,TGTGCCAGCAGCCCTACCCAGGGGCTGTGGGGCAAAAACATTCAGTACTTC,CASSPTQGLWGKNIQYF
TRBJ2-4,TRBV6-5,NA,NA,TGTGCCAGCAGTTGGACTGAAAAGGGAGCCAAAAACATTCAGTACTTC,CASSWTEKGAKNIQYF
TRBJ1-1,TRBV18,NA,NA,TGTGCCAGCTCACCACGGGGGAGGCAGAACACTGAAGCTTTCTTT,CASSPRGRQNTEAFF
TRBJ1-5,TRBV19,NA,once,TGTGCCAGTAGGCATACAGGGATCAATCAGCCCCAGCATTTT,CASRHTGINQPQHF
TRBJ1-4,TRBV5-6,NA,NA,TGTGCCAGCAGCTTGGGTCCGGGGGATGAAAAACTGTTTTTT,CASSLGPGDEKLFF
TRBJ2-1,TRBV4-2,TRBD2,NA,TGTGCCAGCAGCCAAGATCGAGCGGGAGGAGAGCAGTTCTTC,CASSQDRAGGEQFF
TRBJ2-2,TRBV7-9,NA,NA,TGTGCCAGCAGCTTAGTGCACGGGGACGGGGAGCTGTTTTTT,CASSLVHGDGELFF
TRBJ1-6,TRBV14,NA,NA,TGTGCCAGCAGCCAAGCAGGGGCCAGGTCACCCCTCCACTTT,CASSQAGARSPLHF
TRBJ2-1,TRBV9,TRBD2,NA,TGTGCCAGCAGCGTCCGGACTAGCGGGAGATATGAGCAGTTCTTC,CASSVRTSGRYEQFF
TRBJ2-3,TRBV5-6,TRBD1,NA,TGTGCCAGCAGCGTACTGACAGGGGGCGCGACTACAGATACGCAGTATTTT,CASSVLTGGATTDTQYF
TRBJ2-1,TRBV9,NA,few,TGTGCCAGCAGCGAAGGCAGCGGCAGCTACAATGAGCAGTTCTTC,CASSEGSGSYNEQFF
TRBJ2-5,TRBV28,TRBD1,NA,TGTGCCAGCAGTTTTTCGGGACAGGTACGGGAGACCCAGTACTTC,CASSFSGQVRETQYF